This T cell receptor beta chain was sequenced for a study of shared clonotypes between healthy human individuals. A word on this clone: What it binds is unknown. The identical CDR3 is also encoded by other nucleotide sequences in the sample.

V lost 0 bases and J 4 bases, leaving 9 bases between the germline ends. CDR3 size: 14 residues. Germline CDR1 reads LGHNA; CDR2 reads YSLEER. Per sorted-subset replicate PCR, input was roughly 200 ng DNA, representing around 28,000 T cell genomes. The repertoire was sequenced with immunoSEQ multiplex PCR; TCRdb's copy has only in-frame clones and lacks some. The sample records 2 million to 2.5 million clones, less than 95% being singletons. Those who donated, Caucasian adults without exception, all lived in Nashville, Tennessee. Study-level points and caveats: The small donor group covered limited genetic and exposure diversity. Naive subsets generally exceeded memory subsets in estimated richness.

The clonotype originates from a young man in good health. Some clones in this sample may be carry-over from other donors' samples. Sequencing was done on a sample of naive CD4+ T cells from PBMCs. Subset indicated: CD45RA+ positively selected. The V and J genes are TRBV4-3 and TRBJ1-1; no clear D. DNA of the CDR3: TGCGCCAGCAGCCAAGATGGGCGAGGCACTGAAGCTTTCTTT. The encoded protein is CASSQDGRGTEAFF.